Listed below are T cell receptor beta chains from one sample, sequenced in a study of cytomegalovirus exposure and HLA in healthy donors. Some clones are missing from TCRdb's copy, which holds only in-frame ones; the method was immunoSEQ multiplex PCR. The repertoire has more than 150,000 clones, roughly 84% of them found once; the top ten carry roughly 0.24%. Material for sequencing was PBMCs. These TCRs come from a girl under three years old in good health and CMV-seronegative. Both conserved end residues are part of each CDR3. Fields, in order: J gene, V gene, clone size, D gene, CDR3 DNA, CDR3 protein. D genes are given only for firm matches. Only part of the rows carry a size: once, few, many, or a class if the clone is expanded.

j_call: TRBJ2-3
v_call: TRBV7-3
clone_size: NA
d_call: TRBD2
cdr3_nt: TGTGCCAGCAGCTTAAGAGCGGGGGCCACAGATACGCAGTATTTT
cdr3_aa: CASSLRAGATDTQYF

j_call: TRBJ1-2
v_call: TRBV6-5
clone_size: few
d_call: NA
cdr3_nt: TGTGCCAGCAGAACGGGGAACTATGGCTACACCTTC
cdr3_aa: CASRTGNYGYTF

j_call: TRBJ1-3
v_call: TRBV4-1
clone_size: NA
d_call: TRBD1
cdr3_nt: TGCGCCAGCAGCCAATTTACAGGGGACGGAAACACCATATATTTT
cdr3_aa: CASSQFTGDGNTIYF

j_call: TRBJ1-3
v_call: TRBV9
clone_size: NA
d_call: NA
cdr3_nt: TGTGCCAGCAGCGCGGGGGATCTGGGAAACACCATATATTTT
cdr3_aa: CASSAGDLGNTIYF

j_call: TRBJ1-5
v_call: TRBV4-2
clone_size: NA
d_call: TRBD1
cdr3_nt: TGTGCCAGCAGCCCTCAGACAGGGGCGGGGCAGCCCCAGCATTTT
cdr3_aa: CASSPQTGAGQPQHF

j_call: TRBJ2-1
v_call: TRBV10-3
clone_size: NA
d_call: NA
cdr3_nt: TGTGCCATCAGTGAGGCGGGTGGAGAGCAGTTCTTC
cdr3_aa: CAISEAGGEQFF

j_call: TRBJ1-1
v_call: TRBV4-2
clone_size: NA
d_call: NA
cdr3_nt: TGTGCCAGCAGCCAAGCTCCAACGGGCACTGAAGCTTTCTTT
cdr3_aa: CASSQAPTGTEAFF

j_call: TRBJ2-3
v_call: TRBV30
clone_size: NA
d_call: TRBD2
cdr3_nt: TGTGCCTGGAGTCTACTAGCGGGACCCACAGATACGCAGTATTTT
cdr3_aa: CAWSLLAGPTDTQYF

j_call: TRBJ2-5
v_call: TRBV5-4
clone_size: NA
d_call: NA
cdr3_nt: TGTGCCAGCAGCTTGGAGGCGGCCCTAAAGCTGGAGACCCAGTACTTC
cdr3_aa: CASSLEAALKLETQYF

j_call: TRBJ2-2
v_call: TRBV10-3
clone_size: few
d_call: NA
cdr3_nt: TGTGCCATCAGTGGGCTAGGGAACACCGGGGAGCTGTTTTTT
cdr3_aa: CAISGLGNTGELFF

j_call: TRBJ1-6
v_call: TRBV11-2
clone_size: NA
d_call: NA
cdr3_nt: TGTGCCAGCAGCTTATGGGGGCCGGCGGGTTATAATTCACCCCTCCACTTT
cdr3_aa: CASSLWGPAGYNSPLHF

j_call: TRBJ1-1
v_call: TRBV25-1
clone_size: NA
d_call: NA
cdr3_nt: TGTGCCAGCAGTGGGGGGGAAAACACTGAAGCTTTCTTT
cdr3_aa: CASSGGENTEAFF

j_call: TRBJ2-2
v_call: TRBV18
clone_size: NA
d_call: NA
cdr3_nt: TGTGCCAGCTCACCATTAGGACGGGGGGCAATGGCCGGGGAGCTGTTTTTT
cdr3_aa: CASSPLGRGAMAGELFF

j_call: TRBJ1-5
v_call: TRBV19
clone_size: NA
d_call: TRBD1
cdr3_nt: TGTGCCAGTAGTCCGGGACAGTATAGCAATCAGCCCCAGCATTTT
cdr3_aa: CASSPGQYSNQPQHF

j_call: TRBJ2-7
v_call: TRBV7-2
clone_size: NA
d_call: NA
cdr3_nt: TGTGCCAGCAGCTTAGGCGTCTGGCGGGATGACGAGCAGTACTTC
cdr3_aa: CASSLGVWRDDEQYF

j_call: TRBJ2-1
v_call: TRBV11-1
clone_size: NA
d_call: NA
cdr3_nt: TGTGCCAGCAGCTTAGTCCGGGGGGCGTCAGGGGGCTGGAATGAGCAGTTCTTC
cdr3_aa: CASSLVRGASGGWNEQFF

j_call: TRBJ1-2
v_call: TRBV20-1
clone_size: NA
d_call: NA
cdr3_nt: TGCAGTGCTACCTCAGGGAGGGGCTACACCTTC
cdr3_aa: CSATSGRGYTF

j_call: TRBJ2-5
v_call: TRBV5-1
clone_size: NA
d_call: TRBD2
cdr3_nt: TGCGCCAGCAGCCAAGGACTAGCGGGGGGCAGTGGGCAAGAGACCCAGTACTTC
cdr3_aa: CASSQGLAGGSGQETQYF

j_call: TRBJ2-5
v_call: TRBV5-1
clone_size: NA
d_call: TRBD2
cdr3_nt: TGCGCCAGCAGCGTGACTAGCGGGAGGGAGACCCAGTACTTC
cdr3_aa: CASSVTSGRETQYF

j_call: TRBJ2-3
v_call: TRBV4-1
clone_size: NA
d_call: NA
cdr3_nt: TGCGCCAGCAGCCAAGACGGCGGGGCAGACATCTCTACGCAGTATTTT
cdr3_aa: CASSQDGGADISTQYF

j_call: TRBJ1-2
v_call: TRBV5-4
clone_size: NA
d_call: TRBD1
cdr3_nt: TGTGCCAGCAGCTTACCGCAGGGGGCAGGGTATGGCTACACCTTC
cdr3_aa: CASSLPQGAGYGYTF

j_call: TRBJ2-5
v_call: TRBV27
clone_size: few
d_call: TRBD2
cdr3_nt: TGTGCCAGCAGTTCCAACTACCCTAGCGGGGGGGGCCCCCTAGAGACCCAGTACTTC
cdr3_aa: CASSSNYPSGGGPLETQYF

j_call: TRBJ1-2
v_call: TRBV7-2
clone_size: NA
d_call: TRBD1
cdr3_nt: TGTGCCAGCAGCTTCGCCCCGGCCGGGGACAGGGGGTCGGGCTATGGCTACACCTTC
cdr3_aa: CASSFAPAGDRGSGYGYTF

j_call: TRBJ1-1
v_call: TRBV27
clone_size: NA
d_call: TRBD1
cdr3_nt: TGTGCCAGCAGTCCTGACAGGGGGTGGGGGAACACTGAAGCTTTCTTT
cdr3_aa: CASSPDRGWGNTEAFF

j_call: TRBJ2-7
v_call: TRBV5-1
clone_size: NA
d_call: NA
cdr3_nt: TGCGCCAGCAGCGTGGCCGGGACTGAGCAGTACTTC
cdr3_aa: CASSVAGTEQYF

j_call: TRBJ1-3
v_call: TRBV7-9
clone_size: NA
d_call: NA
cdr3_nt: TGTTCCAGCAGCTCAACCAGGCCAGACAGGCGCTACTCTGGAAACACCATATATTTT
cdr3_aa: CSSSSTRPDRRYSGNTIYF

j_call: TRBJ1-4
v_call: TRBV7-9
clone_size: NA
d_call: NA
cdr3_nt: TGTGCCAGCAGCCTACAGGACAGTCCAACTAATGAAAAACTGTTTTTT
cdr3_aa: CASSLQDSPTNEKLFF

j_call: TRBJ2-3
v_call: TRBV6-1
clone_size: NA
d_call: NA
cdr3_nt: TGTGCCACCCAAACAACGTTCACAGATACGCAGTATTTT
cdr3_aa: CATQTTFTDTQYF

j_call: TRBJ1-1
v_call: TRBV2
clone_size: once
d_call: NA
cdr3_nt: TGTGCCAGCAGTGAAGGGGGGGGGCGATACACTGAAGCTTTCTTT
cdr3_aa: CASSEGGGRYTEAFF

j_call: TRBJ2-7
v_call: TRBV19
clone_size: few
d_call: TRBD2
cdr3_nt: TGTGCCAGTAGTATTGGCGGGAGAAACGGCGAGCAGTACTTC
cdr3_aa: CASSIGGRNGEQYF

j_call: TRBJ2-3
v_call: TRBV11-2
clone_size: NA
d_call: TRBD2
cdr3_nt: TGTGCCAGCAGCTCCCACGGTCTAGCGGGATTAGATACGCAGTATTTT
cdr3_aa: CASSSHGLAGLDTQYF

j_call: TRBJ1-2
v_call: TRBV25-1
clone_size: few
d_call: TRBD1
cdr3_nt: TGTGCCAGCAGTGAATTCCAGGGGGCGGGTGGCTACACCTTC
cdr3_aa: CASSEFQGAGGYTF

j_call: TRBJ2-7
v_call: TRBV6-6
clone_size: NA
d_call: TRBD1
cdr3_nt: TGTGCCAGCAGTTACACCGGACAGGGAAACGAGCAGTACTTC
cdr3_aa: CASSYTGQGNEQYF

j_call: TRBJ2-7
v_call: TRBV2
clone_size: NA
d_call: TRBD2
cdr3_nt: TGTGCCAGCAGTCTGACTAGCGGGAGTGGGTATTACGAGCAGTACTTC
cdr3_aa: CASSLTSGSGYYEQYF

j_call: TRBJ2-7
v_call: TRBV30
clone_size: NA
d_call: TRBD1
cdr3_nt: TGTGCCTGGAGGGACAGGGCAGACAGTTACGAGCAGTACTTC
cdr3_aa: CAWRDRADSYEQYF

j_call: TRBJ2-7
v_call: TRBV18
clone_size: once
d_call: TRBD2
cdr3_nt: TGTGCCAGCTCAAGGTTGAAGCGGGGGGACGAGCAGTACTTC
cdr3_aa: CASSRLKRGDEQYF

j_call: TRBJ2-5
v_call: TRBV6-5
clone_size: NA
d_call: NA
cdr3_nt: TGTGCCAGCAGTTACTCACGACTATTCCCAAGAGGGACCCAGTACTTC
cdr3_aa: CASSYSRLFPRGTQYF

j_call: TRBJ2-5
v_call: TRBV19
clone_size: once
d_call: NA
cdr3_nt: TGTGCCAGTAGTAATTCCGGGGAGACCCAGTACTTC
cdr3_aa: CASSNSGETQYF

j_call: TRBJ2-7
v_call: TRBV7-2
clone_size: NA
d_call: TRBD2
cdr3_nt: TGTGCCAGCAGCGTAAGCGGGAGCTCCTACGAGCAGTACTTC
cdr3_aa: CASSVSGSSYEQYF

j_call: TRBJ2-7
v_call: TRBV6-1
clone_size: NA
d_call: NA
cdr3_nt: TGTGCCAGCAGTGAAGGGGGCGTTCTTTACGAGCAGTACTTC
cdr3_aa: CASSEGGVLYEQYF